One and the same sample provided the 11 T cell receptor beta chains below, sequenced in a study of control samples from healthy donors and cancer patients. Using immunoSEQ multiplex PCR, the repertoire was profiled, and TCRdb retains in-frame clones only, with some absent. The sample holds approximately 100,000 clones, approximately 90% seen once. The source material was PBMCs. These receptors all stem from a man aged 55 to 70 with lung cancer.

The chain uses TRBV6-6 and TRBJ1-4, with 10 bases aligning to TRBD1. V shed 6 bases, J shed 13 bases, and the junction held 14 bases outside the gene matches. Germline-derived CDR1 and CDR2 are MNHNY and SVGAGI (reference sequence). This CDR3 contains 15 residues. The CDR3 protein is CASSPTGTGANILFF. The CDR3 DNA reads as TGTGCCAGCAGCCCTACAGGGACAGGGGCAAATATACTGTTTTTT.

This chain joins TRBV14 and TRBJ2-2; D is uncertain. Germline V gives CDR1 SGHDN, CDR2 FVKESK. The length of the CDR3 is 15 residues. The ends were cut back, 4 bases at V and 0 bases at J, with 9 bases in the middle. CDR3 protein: CASSRFRPNTGELFF. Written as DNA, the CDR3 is TGTGCCAGCAGCCGATTCCGGCCGAACACCGGGGAGCTGTTTTTT.

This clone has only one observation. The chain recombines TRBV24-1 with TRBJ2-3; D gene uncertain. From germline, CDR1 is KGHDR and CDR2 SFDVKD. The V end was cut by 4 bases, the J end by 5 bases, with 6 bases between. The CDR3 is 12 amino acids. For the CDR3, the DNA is TGTGCCACCAGTGACGTACTAGATACGCAGTATTTT. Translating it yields CATSDVLDTQYF.

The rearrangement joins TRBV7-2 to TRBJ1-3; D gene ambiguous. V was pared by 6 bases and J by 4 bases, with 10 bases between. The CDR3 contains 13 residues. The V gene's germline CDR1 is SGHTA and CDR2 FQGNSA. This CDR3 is CASRGIAGNTIYF. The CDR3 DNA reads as TGTGCCAGCAGAGGTATTGCAGGAAACACCATATATTTT.

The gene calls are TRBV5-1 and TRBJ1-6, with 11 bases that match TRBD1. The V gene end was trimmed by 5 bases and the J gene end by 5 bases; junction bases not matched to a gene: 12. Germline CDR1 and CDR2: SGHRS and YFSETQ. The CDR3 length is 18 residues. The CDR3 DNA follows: TGCGCCAGCAGAGACCTGGACAGGGGGCCTTCCGATAATTCACCCCTCCACTTT. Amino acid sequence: CASRDLDRGPSDNSPLHF. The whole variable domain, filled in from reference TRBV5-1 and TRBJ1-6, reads KAGVTQTPRYLIKTRGQQVTLSCSPISGHRSVSWYQQTPGQGLQFLFEYFSETQRNKGNFPGRFSGRQFSNSRSEMNVSTLELGDSALYLCASRDLDRGPSDNSPLHFGNGTRLTVT.

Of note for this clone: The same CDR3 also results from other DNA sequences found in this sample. The CDR3 reads CASSLGLYNEQFF. DNA for the CDR3: TGTGCCAGCAGCTTAGGGTTATATAATGAGCAGTTCTTC. The gene calls are TRBV11-3 and TRBJ2-1; D remains ambiguous. The CDR3 extends over 13 amino acids. V lost 1 base and J 7 bases, leaving 8 bases between the germline ends. Germline V gives CDR1 SGHNT, CDR2 YENEEA.

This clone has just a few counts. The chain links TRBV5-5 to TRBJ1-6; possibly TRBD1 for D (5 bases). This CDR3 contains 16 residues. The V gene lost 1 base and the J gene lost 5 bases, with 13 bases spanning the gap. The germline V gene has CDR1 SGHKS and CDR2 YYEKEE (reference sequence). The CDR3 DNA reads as TGTGCCAGCAGCTTGACAGGTGCTACCCATAATTCACCCCTCCACTTT. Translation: CASSLTGATHNSPLHF.

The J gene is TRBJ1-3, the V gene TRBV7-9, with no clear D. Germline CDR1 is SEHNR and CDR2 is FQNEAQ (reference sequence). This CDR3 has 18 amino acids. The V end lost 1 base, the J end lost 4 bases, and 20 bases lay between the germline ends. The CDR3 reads CASSLDRQQYHGGNTIYF. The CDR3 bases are TGTGCCAGCAGCTTAGATCGGCAGCAATATCATGGAGGAAACACCATATATTTT. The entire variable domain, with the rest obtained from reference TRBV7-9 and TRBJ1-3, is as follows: DTGVSQNPRHKITKRGQNVTFRCDPISEHNRLYWYRQTLGQGPEFLTYFQNEAQLEKSRLLSDRFSAERPKGSFSTLEIQRTEQGDSAMYLCASSLDRQQYHGGNTIYFGEGSWLTVV.

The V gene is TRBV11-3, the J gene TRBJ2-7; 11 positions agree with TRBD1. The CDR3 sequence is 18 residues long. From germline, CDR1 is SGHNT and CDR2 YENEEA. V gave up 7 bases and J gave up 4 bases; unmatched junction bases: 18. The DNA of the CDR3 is TGTGCCAGCACCCCGCGCCCCCTACCGGGACAGGGGGGGTACGAGCAGTACTTC. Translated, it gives CASTPRPLPGQGGYEQYF.

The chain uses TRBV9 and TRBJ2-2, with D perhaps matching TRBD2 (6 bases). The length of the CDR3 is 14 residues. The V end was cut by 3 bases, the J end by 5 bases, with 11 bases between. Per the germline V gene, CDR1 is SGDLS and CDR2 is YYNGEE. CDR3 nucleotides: TGTGCCAGCAGCGGGGCGGGGCGAACCGGGGAGCTGTTTTTT. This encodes CASSGAGRTGELFF.

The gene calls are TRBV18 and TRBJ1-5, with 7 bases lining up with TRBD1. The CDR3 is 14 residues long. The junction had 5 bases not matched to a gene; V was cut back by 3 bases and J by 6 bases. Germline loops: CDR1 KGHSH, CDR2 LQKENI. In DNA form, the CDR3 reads TGTGCCAGCTCACCGGACAGGTCGAGTCAGCCCCAGCATTTT. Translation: CASSPDRSSQPQHF.